This TCR beta chain was found in a study of T-cell reconstitution after alpha-beta-depleted transplantation in children. Trimming pared 0 bases from V and 7 bases from J, leaving 17 bases between. CDR3 size: 16 residues. The germline CDR1 and CDR2 sequences are SGHDT and YYEEEE. This clonotype was picked up a small number of times. As it was prepared, the TCRbeta library received unique molecular identifiers. TCRdb called the PCR reads again in MiXCR, with one record for every CDR3 protein. Here the sample spans about 500,000 distinct CDR3 sequences, about 33% being singletons. This TCR was recovered from a human donor who donated a stem cell graft to a child with aplastic anemia. The sequences come from PBMCs from the stem cell graft donor, collected from the stem cell graft. J is TRBJ2-1 and V is TRBV5-6, with D possibly being TRBD2 (5 bases). This CDR3 reads CASSLGWEPTFNEQFF. CDR3 sequence (DNA): TGTGCCAGCAGCTTGGGATGGGAGCCGACGTTTAATGAGCAGTTCTTC.